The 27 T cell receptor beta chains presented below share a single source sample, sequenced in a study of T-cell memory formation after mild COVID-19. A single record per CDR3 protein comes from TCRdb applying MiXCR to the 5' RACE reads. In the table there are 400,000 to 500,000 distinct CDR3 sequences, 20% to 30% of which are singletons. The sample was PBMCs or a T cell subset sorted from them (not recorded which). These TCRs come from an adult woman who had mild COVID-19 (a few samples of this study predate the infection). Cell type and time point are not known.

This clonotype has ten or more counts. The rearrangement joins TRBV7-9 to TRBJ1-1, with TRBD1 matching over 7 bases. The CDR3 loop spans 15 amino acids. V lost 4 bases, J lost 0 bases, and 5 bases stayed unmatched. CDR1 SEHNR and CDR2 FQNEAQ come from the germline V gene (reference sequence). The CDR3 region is CASSSRQGVNTEAFF. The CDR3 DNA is TGTGCCAGCAGCTCCAGACAGGGAGTGAACACTGAAGCTTTCTTT.

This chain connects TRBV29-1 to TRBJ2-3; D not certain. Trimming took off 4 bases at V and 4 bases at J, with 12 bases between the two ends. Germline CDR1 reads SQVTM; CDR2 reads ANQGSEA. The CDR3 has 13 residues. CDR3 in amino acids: CSVVWPFADTQYF. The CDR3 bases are TGCAGCGTTGTATGGCCGTTTGCAGATACGCAGTATTTT.

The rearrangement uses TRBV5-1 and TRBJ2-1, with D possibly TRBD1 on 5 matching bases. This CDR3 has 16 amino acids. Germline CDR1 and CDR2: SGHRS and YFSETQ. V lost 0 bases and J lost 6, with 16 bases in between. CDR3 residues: CASSLEGQGSFNEQFF. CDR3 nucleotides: TGCGCCAGCAGCTTGGAGGGGCAGGGAAGTTTCAATGAGCAGTTCTTC.

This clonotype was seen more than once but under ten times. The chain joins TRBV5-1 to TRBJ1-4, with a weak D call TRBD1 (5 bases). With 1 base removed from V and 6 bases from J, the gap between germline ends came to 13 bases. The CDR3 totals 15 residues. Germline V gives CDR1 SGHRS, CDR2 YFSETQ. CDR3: CASSLSLSGDEKLFF. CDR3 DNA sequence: TGCGCCAGCAGCTTGTCCCTCTCGGGGGATGAAAAACTGTTTTTT.

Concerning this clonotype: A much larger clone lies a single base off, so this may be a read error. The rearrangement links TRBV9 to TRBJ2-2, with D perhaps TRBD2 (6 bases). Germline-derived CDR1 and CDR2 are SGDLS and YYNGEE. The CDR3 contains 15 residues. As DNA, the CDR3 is TGTGCCAGCAGCACGGGGACTTCTAACACCGTGGAGCTGTTTTTT. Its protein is CASSTGTSNTVELFF.

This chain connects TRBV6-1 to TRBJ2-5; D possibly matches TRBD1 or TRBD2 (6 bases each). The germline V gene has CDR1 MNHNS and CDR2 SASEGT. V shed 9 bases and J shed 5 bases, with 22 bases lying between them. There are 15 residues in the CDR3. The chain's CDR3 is CASESWRGKEETQYF. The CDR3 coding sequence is TGTGCCAGTGAATCCTGGAGGGGGAAAGAGGAGACCCAGTACTTC.

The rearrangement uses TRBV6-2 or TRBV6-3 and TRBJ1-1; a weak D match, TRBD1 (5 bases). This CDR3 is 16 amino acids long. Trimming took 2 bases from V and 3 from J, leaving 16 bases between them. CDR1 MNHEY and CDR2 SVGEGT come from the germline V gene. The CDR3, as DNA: TGTGCCAGCAGTTACCCTTCGGGGGGGTTGTACACTGAAGCTTTCTTT. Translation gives CASSYPSGGLYTEAFF.

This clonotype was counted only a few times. Here the CDR3 reads CASSQGGTGDYEQYF. CDR3 DNA sequence: TGCGCCAGCAGCCAAGGGGGGACAGGAGACTACGAGCAGTACTTC. This chain connects TRBV4-3 to TRBJ2-7, with 8 bases matching TRBD1. V was pared by 1 base and J by 3 bases, with 5 bases of the junction left unmatched. The CDR3 has 15 amino acids. Germline V CDR1 and CDR2: LGHNA, YSLEER.

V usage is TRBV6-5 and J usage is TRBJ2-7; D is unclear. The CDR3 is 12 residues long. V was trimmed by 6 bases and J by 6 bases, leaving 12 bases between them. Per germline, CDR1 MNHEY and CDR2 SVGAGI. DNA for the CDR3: TGTGCCAGCAGCGCGACGGCCCTCGAGCAGTACTTC. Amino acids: CASSATALEQYF.

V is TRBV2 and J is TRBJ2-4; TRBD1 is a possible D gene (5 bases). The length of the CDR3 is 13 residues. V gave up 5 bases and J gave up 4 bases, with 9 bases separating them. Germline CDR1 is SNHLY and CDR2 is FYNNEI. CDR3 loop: CASSPDRKNIQYF. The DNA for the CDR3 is TGTGCCAGCAGTCCCGACAGAAAAAACATTCAGTACTTC.

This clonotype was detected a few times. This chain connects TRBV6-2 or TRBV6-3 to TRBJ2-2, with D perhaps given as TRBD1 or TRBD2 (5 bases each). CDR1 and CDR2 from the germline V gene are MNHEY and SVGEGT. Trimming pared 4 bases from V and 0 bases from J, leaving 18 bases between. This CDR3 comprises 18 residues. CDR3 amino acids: CASSWVFGQGANTGELFF. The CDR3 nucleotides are TGTGCCAGCAGTTGGGTTTTCGGGCAGGGAGCGAACACCGGGGAGCTGTTTTTT.

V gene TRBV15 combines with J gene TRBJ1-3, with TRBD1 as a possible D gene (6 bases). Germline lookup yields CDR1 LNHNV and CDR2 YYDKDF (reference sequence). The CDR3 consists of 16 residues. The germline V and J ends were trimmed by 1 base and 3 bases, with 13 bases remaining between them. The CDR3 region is CATSRGGGIIGNTIYF. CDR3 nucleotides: TGTGCCACCAGCAGAGGAGGGGGAATTATTGGAAACACCATATATTTT.

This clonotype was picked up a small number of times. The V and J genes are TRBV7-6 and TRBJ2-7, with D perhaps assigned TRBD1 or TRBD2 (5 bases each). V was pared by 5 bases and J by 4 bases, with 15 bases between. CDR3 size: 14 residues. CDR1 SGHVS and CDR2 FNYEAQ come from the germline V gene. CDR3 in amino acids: CASSHDGTVYEQYF. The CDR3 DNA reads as TGTGCCAGCAGCCACGACGGGACGGTGTACGAGCAGTACTTC.

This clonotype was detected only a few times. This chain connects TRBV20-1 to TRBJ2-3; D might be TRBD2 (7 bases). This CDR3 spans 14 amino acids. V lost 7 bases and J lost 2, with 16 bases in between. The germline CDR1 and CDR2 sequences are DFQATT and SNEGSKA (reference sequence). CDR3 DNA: TGCAGTGTGAGGGGGGGGTTTTTCACAGATACGCAGTATTTT. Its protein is CSVRGGFFTDTQYF.

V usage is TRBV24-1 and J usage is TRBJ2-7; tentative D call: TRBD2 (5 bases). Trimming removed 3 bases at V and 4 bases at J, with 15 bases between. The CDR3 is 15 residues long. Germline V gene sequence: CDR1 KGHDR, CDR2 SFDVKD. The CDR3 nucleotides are TGTGCCACCAGTGATCCCGGGAACAGCCCGTACGAGCAGTACTTC. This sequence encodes CATSDPGNSPYEQYF.

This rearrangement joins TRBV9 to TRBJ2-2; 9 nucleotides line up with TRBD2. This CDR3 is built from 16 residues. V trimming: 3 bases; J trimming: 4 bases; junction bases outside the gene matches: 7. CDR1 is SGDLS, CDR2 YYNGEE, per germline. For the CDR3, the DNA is TGTGCCAGCAGCGCGGAGACTAGCGGCCTCACCGGGGAGCTGTTTTTT. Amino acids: CASSAETSGLTGELFF.

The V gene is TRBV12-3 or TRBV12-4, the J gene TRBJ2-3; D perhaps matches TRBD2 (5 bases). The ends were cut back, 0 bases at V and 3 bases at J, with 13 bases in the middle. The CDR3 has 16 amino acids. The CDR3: CASSLAEASVTDTQYF. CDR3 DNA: TGTGCCAGCAGTTTAGCGGAGGCTTCGGTTACAGATACGCAGTATTTT.

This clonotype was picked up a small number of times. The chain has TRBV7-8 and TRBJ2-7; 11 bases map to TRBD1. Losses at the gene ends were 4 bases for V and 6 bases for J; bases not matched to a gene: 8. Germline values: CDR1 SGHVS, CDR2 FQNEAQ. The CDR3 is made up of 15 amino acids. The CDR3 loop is CASSSAGTGGLEQYF. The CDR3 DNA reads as TGTGCCAGCAGCTCGGCAGGGACAGGGGGGCTCGAGCAGTACTTC.

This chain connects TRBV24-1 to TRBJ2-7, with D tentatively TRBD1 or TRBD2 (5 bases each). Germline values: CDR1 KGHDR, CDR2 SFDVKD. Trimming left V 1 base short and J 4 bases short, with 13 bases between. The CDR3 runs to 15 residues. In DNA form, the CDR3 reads TGTGCCACCAGTGATTTAACTTCGAGGGGATACGAGCAGTACTTC. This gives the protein CATSDLTSRGYEQYF.

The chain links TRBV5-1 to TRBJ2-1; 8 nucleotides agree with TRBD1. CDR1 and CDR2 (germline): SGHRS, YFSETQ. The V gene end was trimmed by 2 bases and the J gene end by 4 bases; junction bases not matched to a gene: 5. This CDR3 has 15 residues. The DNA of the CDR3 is TGCGCCAGCAGCTTTGGGACAGGTCCATACAATGAGCAGTTCTTC. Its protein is CASSFGTGPYNEQFF.

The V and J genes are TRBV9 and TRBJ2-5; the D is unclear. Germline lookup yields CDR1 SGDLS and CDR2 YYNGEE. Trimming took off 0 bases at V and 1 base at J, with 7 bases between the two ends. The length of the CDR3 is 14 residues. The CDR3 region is CASSVEGTQETQYF. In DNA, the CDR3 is TGTGCCAGCAGCGTAGAGGGTACCCAAGAGACCCAGTACTTC.

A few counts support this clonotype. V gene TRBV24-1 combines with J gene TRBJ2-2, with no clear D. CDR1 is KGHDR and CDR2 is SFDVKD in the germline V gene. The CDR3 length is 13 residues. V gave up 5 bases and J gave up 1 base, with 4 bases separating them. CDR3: CATSAVNTGELFF. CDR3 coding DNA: TGTGCCACCAGTGCCGTGAACACCGGGGAGCTGTTTTTT.

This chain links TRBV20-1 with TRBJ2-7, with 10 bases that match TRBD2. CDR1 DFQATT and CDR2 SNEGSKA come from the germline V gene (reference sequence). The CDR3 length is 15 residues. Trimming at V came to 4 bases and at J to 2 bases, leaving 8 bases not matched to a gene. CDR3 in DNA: TGCAGTGCTACATCCTTAGCGGGAGGACCCTACGAGCAGTACTTC. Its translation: CSATSLAGGPYEQYF.

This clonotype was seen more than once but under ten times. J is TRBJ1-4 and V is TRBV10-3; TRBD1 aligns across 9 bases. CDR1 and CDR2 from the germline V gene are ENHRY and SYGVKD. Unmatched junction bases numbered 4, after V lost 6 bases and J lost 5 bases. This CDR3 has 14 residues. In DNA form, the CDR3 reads TGTGCCATCAGACCGACAGGGGGGAATGAAAAACTGTTTTTT. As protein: CAIRPTGGNEKLFF.

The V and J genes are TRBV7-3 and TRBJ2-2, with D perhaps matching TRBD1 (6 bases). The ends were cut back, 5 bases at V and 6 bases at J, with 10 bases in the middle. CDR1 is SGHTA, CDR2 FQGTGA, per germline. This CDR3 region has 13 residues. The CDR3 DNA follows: TGTGCCAGCAGCGATTACAGGGCCGGGGAGCTGTTTTTT. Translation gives CASSDYRAGELFF.

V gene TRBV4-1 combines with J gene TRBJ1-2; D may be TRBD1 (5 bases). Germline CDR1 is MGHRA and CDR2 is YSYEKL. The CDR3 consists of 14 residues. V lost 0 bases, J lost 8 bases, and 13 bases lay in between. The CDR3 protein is CASSQEVGQGGYTF. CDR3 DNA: TGCGCCAGCAGCCAAGAAGTGGGGCAAGGCGGCTACACCTTC.

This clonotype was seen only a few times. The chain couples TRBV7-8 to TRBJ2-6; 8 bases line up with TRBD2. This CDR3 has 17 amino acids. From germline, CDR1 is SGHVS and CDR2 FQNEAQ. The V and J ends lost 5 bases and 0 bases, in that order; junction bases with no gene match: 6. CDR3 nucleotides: TGTGCCAGCAGCCTCTTCGGGGGGGTCTCTGGGGCCAACGTCCTGACTTTC. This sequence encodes CASSLFGGVSGANVLTF. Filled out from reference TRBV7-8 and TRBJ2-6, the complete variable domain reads GAGVSQSPRYKVAKRGQDVALRCDPISGHVSLFWYQQALGQGPEFLTYFQNEAQLDKSGLPSDRFFAERPEGSVSTLKIQRTQQEDSAVYLCASSLFGGVSGANVLTFGAGSRLTVL.